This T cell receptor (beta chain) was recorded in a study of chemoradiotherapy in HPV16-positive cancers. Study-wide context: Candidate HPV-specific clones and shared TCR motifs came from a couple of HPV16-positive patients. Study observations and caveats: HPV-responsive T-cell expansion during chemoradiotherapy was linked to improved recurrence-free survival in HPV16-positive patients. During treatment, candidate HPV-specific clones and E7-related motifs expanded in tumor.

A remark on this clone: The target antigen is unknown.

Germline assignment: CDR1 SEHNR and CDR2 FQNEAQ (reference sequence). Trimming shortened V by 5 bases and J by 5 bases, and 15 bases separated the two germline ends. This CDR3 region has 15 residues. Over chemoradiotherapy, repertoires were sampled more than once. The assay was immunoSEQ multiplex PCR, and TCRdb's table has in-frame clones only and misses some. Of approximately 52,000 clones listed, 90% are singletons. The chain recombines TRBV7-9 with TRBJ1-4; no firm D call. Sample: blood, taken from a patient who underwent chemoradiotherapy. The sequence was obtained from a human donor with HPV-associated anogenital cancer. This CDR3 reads CASSTNTVDNEKLFF. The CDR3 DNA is TGTGCCAGCAGCACTAATACAGTTGACAATGAAAAACTGTTTTTT.